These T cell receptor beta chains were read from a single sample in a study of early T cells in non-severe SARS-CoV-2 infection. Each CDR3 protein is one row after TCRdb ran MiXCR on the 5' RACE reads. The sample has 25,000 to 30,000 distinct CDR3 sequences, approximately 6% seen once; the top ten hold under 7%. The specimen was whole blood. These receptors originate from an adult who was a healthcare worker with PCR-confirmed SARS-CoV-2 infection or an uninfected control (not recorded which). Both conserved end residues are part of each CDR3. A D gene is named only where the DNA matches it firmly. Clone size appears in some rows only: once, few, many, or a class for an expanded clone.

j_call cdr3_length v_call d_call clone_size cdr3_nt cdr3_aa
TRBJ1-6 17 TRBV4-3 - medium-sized TGCGCCAGCAGCCAAGAGGGATACGGACGGGCCGAATCACCCCTCCACTTT CASSQEGYGRAESPLHF
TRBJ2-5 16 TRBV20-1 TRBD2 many TGCAGTGCTAGAGATTTCCGCGGGGGGGAACAAGAGACCCAGTACTTC CSARDFRGGEQETQYF
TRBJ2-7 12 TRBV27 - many TGTGCCAGCAGTTCAGACTCCTACGAGCAGTACTTC CASSSDSYEQYF
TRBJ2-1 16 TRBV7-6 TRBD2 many TGTGCCAGCAGCTCGGCTAGCGGGGGGCCACACAATGAGCAGTTCTTC CASSSASGGPHNEQFF
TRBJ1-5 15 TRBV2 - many TGTGCCAGCAGTTTCGACGGGAATAGCAATCAGCCCCAGCATTTT CASSFDGNSNQPQHF
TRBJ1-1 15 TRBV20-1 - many TGCAGTGCTCACCATGCCGCCAGGCCCGTTGATGAAGCTTTCTTT CSAHHAARPVDEAFF
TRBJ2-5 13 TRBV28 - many TGTGCCAGCAGTTTGGGGGGCCAAGAGACCCAGTACTTC CASSLGGQETQYF
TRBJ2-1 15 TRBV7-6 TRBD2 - TGTGCCAGCAGCTTTAGTAGCGGGATCTACAATGAGCAGTTCTTC CASSFSSGIYNEQFF
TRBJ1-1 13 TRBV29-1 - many TGCAGCGTTAGGTCCCAGGGGAACACTGAAGCTTTCTTT CSVRSQGNTEAFF
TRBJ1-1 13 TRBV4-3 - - TGCGCCAGCAGCCGAGTGAAGGGGACTGAAGCTTTCTTT CASSRVKGTEAFF
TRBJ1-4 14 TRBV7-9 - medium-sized TGTGCCAGCAGCTTAAGGGCCGCGCCTTCGAAACTGTTTTTT CASSLRAAPSKLFF
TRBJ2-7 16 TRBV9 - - TGTGCCAGCAGCGCCGACAGCGGGCTGTCCTCCTACGAGCAGTACTTC CASSADSGLSSYEQYF
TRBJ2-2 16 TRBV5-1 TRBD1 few TGCGCCAGCAGCTTAAGGAGGACAGGGAACACCGGGGAGCTGTTTTTT CASSLRRTGNTGELFF
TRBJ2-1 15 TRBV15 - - TGTGCCACCAGCAGAGATTTGTCGACAGACGATGAGCAGTTCTTC CATSRDLSTDDEQFF
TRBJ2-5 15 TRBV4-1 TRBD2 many TGCGCCAGCAGCCTACTAGCGGGGGAGCAGGAGACCCAGTACTTC CASSLLAGEQETQYF
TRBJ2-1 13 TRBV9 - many TGTGCCAGCAGCGTACTGGATTACAATGAGCAGTTCTTC CASSVLDYNEQFF
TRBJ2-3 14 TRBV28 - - TGTGCCAGCAGTTTATTCCAGTACACAGATACGCAGTATTTT CASSLFQYTDTQYF
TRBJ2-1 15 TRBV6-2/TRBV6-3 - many TGTGCCAGCAGGGACACTTGGTCCTCCTACAATGAGCAGTTCTTC CASRDTWSSYNEQFF
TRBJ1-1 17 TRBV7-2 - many TGTGCCAGCAGCTTAAGAGCCCCGGGACTCTCGGGAACTGAAGCTTTCTTT CASSLRAPGLSGTEAFF
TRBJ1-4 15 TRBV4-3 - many TGCGCCAGCAGCCAATTGTTGGCGGGGGGTGAAAAACTGTTTTTT CASSQLLAGGEKLFF
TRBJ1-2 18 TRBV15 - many TGTGCCACCAGCAGAGTTGGGGACACTCTATCGAGCAACTATGGCTACACCTTC CATSRVGDTLSSNYGYTF
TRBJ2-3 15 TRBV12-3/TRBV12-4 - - TGTGCCAGCTCACAGTCCGGGTTGGGCACAGATACGCAGTATTTT CASSQSGLGTDTQYF
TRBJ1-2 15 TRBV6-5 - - TGTGCCAGCAGTTACAGGCGGTCTAATCTCTATGGCTACACCTTC CASSYRRSNLYGYTF
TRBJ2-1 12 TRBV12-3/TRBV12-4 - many TGTGCCAGCAGTTTGCTCGAGATAGAGCAGTTCTTC CASSLLEIEQFF
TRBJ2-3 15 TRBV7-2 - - TGTGCCAGCAGCTCCCGGGGGGCTAGCACAGATACGCAGTATTTT CASSSRGASTDTQYF
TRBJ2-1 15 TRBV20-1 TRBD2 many TGCAGTGCTGATCTTACGGGGGGATCCTACAATGAGCAGTTCTTC CSADLTGGSYNEQFF
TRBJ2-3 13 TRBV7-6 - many TGTGCCAGCAGCTCCCGTTGGGAAGATACGCAGTATTTT CASSSRWEDTQYF
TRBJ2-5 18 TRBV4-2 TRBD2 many TGTGCCAGCAGCCCCCCCCCTGGGACTAGCGGTATTCAAGAGACCCAGTACTTC CASSPPPGTSGIQETQYF
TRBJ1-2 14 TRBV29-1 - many TGCAGCGTTCGGGGGGGCCCTGTCTTCTATGGCTACACCTTC CSVRGGPVFYGYTF
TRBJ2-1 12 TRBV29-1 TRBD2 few TGCAGCGTGTCAGGGACTAGCGTTGAGCAGTTCTTC CSVSGTSVEQFF
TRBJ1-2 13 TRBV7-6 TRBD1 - TGTGCCAGCAGCCTCGACAGGGGGCTCGGCTACACCTTC CASSLDRGLGYTF
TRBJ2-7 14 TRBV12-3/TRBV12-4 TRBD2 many TGTGCCAGCAGCCGTAGCGGGGGAGCCTACGAGCAGTACTTC CASSRSGGAYEQYF
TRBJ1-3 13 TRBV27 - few TGTGCCAGCAGTCCGCTGGAGAGAAACACCATATATTTT CASSPLERNTIYF
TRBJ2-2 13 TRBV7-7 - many TGTGCTAGCAGCCCCCAGAACACCGGGGAGCTGTTTTTT CASSPQNTGELFF
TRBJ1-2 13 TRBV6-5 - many TGTGCCAGCGGGGACATCCAAAACTATGGCTACACCTTC CASGDIQNYGYTF
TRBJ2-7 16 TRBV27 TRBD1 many TGTGCCAGCAGTTTTAGGGACAGGGGTTACACCTACGAGCAGTACTTC CASSFRDRGYTYEQYF
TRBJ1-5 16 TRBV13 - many TGTGCCAGCAGCCCCAGGTGGGCAGGGGTGAATCAGCCCCAGCATTTT CASSPRWAGVNQPQHF
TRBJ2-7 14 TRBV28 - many TGTGCCAGCAGCCTCCGGGGGCAATTTTACGAGCAGTACTTC CASSLRGQFYEQYF
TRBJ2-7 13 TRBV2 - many TGTGCCAGCTTCGGTGACGGCTCCTACGAGCAGTACTTC CASFGDGSYEQYF
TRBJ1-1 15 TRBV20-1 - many TGCAGTGCTCTAGAGAGTGTAGGCTGGGGGACTGAAGCTTTCTTT CSALESVGWGTEAFF
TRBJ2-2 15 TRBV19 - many TGTGCCAGTAGTCCGCTAAGGGACACCAGCGGGGAGCTGTTTTTT CASSPLRDTSGELFF
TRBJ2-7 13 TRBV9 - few TGTGCCAGCAGCGTAGGTGATCGGCTTAGCTTGTACTTC CASSVGDRLSLYF
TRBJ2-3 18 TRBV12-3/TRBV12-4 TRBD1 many TGTGCCAGCAGCCTTTCCCTCTCGACAGGGCTTACATTTGATACGCAGTATTTT CASSLSLSTGLTFDTQYF